This T cell receptor beta chain came from a study of shared clonotypes between healthy human individuals. Across the study: Donor ages ranged 18 to 49 years: a couple of women, a few men. Study observations and caveats: The represented genetic and exposure-history diversity was limited by the small number of donors.

Profiled with immunoSEQ multiplex PCR; TCRdb holds only in-frame clones, not every one. The sample holds about 490,000 clones, 78% seen once. A remark on this clone: Its antigen is unknown.

Germline V gives CDR1 LNHDA, CDR2 SQIVND (reference sequence). The V and J ends lost 5 bases and 0 bases respectively, with 13 bases between them. The CDR3 length is 16 residues. This rearrangement joins TRBV19 to TRBJ1-4; D is unresolved. Sequencing used PBMCs. The receptor comes from a woman aged 35 to 49 in good health. Some clones in this sample may be carry-over from other donors' samples. The CDR3, as DNA: TGTGCCAGTAGTTACCAGGCGGATGCAACTAATGAAAAACTGTTTTTT. It is translated as CASSYQADATNEKLFF.